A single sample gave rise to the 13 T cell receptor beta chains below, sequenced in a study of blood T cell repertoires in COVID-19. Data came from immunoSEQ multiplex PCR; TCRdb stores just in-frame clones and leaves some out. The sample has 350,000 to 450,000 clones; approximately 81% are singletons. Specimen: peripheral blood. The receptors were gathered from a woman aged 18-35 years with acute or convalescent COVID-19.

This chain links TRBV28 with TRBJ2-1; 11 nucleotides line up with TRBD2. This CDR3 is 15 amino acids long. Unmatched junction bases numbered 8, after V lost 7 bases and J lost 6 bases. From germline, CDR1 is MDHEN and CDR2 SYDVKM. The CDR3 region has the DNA TGTGCCAGCAACACTAGACTAGCGGGAACCAATGAGCAGTTCTTC. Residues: CASNTRLAGTNEQFF. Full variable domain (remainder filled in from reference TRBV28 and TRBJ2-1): DVKVTQSSRYLVKRTGEKVFLECVQDMDHENMFWYRQDPGLGLRLIYFSYDVKMKEKGDIPEGYSVSREKKERFSLILESASTNQTSMYLCASNTRLAGTNEQFFGPGTRLTVL.

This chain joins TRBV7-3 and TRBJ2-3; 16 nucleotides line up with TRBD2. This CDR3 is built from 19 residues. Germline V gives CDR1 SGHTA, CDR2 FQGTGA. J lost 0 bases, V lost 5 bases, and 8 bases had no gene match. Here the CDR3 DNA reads TGTGCCAGCAGCCTGGGACTAGCGGGAGGGATGGGGAGCACAGATACGCAGTATTTT. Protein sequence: CASSLGLAGGMGSTDTQYF. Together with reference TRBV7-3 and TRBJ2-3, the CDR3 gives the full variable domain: GAGVSQTPSNKVTEKGKYVELRCDPISGHTALYWYRQSLGQGPEFLIYFQGTGAADDSGLPNDRFFAVRPEGSVSTLKIQRTERGDSAVYLCASSLGLAGGMGSTDTQYFGPGTRLTVL.

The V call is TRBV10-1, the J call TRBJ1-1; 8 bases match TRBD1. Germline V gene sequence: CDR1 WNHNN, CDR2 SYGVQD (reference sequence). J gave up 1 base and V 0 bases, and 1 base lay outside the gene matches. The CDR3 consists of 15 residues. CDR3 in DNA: TGCGCCAGCAGTGAGTCGGGGACAGGGAACACTGAAGCTTTCTTT. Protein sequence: CASSESGTGNTEAFF.

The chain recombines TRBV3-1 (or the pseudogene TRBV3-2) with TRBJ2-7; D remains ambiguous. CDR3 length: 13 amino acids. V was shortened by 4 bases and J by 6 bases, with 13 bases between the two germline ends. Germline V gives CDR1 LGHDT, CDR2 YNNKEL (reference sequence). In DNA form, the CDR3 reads TGTGCCAGCAGCCTCGAGCCATTCCCCGAGCAGTACTTC. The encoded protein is CASSLEPFPEQYF.

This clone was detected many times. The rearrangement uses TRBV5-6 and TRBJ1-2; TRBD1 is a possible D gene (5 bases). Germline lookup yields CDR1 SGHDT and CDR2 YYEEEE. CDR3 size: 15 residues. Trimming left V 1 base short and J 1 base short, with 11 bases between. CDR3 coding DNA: TGTGCCAGCAGCTTGTGGCAGGGTAATAACTATGGCTACACCTTC. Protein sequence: CASSLWQGNNYGYTF.

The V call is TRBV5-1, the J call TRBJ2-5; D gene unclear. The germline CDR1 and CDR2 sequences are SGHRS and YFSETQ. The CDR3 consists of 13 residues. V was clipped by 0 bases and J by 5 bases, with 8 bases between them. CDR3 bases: TGCGCCAGCAGCTTGGTATTGGGCGAGACCCAGTACTTC. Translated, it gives CASSLVLGETQYF.

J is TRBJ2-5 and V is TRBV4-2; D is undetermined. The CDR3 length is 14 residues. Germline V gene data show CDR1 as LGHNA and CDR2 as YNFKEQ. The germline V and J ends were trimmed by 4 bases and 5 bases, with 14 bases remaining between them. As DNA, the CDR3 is TGTGCCAGCAGCCGAGATAGAAATGTGGAGACCCAGTACTTC. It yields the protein CASSRDRNVETQYF.

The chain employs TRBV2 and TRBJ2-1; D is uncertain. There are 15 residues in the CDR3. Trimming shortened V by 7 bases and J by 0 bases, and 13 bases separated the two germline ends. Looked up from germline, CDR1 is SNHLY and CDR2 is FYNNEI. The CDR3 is CASTVEPSSYNEQFF. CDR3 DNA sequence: TGTGCCAGCACCGTAGAACCAAGCTCCTACAATGAGCAGTTCTTC. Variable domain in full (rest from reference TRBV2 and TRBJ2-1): EPEVTQTPSHQVTQMGQEVILRCVPISNHLYFYWYRQILGQKVEFLVSFYNNEISEKSEIFDDQFSVERPDGSNFTLKIRSTKLEDSAMYFCASTVEPSSYNEQFFGPGTRLTVL.

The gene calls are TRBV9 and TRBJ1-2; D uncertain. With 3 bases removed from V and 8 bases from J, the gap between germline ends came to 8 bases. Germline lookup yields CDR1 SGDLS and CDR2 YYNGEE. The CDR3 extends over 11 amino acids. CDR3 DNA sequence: TGTGCCAGCAGCGCATCCCGGGGCTACACCTTC. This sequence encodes CASSASRGYTF.

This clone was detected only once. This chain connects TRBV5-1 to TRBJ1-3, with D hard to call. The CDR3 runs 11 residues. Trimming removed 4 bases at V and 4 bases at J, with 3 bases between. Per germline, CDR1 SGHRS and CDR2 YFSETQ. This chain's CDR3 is CASSGGNTIYF. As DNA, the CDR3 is TGCGCCAGCAGCGGCGGAAACACCATATATTTT.

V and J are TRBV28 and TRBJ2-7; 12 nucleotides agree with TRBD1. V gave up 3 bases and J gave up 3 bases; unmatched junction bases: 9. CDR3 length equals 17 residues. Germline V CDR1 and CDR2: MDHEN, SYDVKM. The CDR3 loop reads CASSFRDRGHYHYEQYF. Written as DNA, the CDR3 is TGTGCCAGCAGTTTTAGGGACAGGGGGCACTATCACTACGAGCAGTACTTC.

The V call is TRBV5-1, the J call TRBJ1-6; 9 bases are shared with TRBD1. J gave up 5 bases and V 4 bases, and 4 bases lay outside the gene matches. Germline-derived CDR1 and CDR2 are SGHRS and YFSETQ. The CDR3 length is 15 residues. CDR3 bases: TGCGCCAGCAGCCCGGACAGGGGAAATAATTCACCCCTCCACTTT. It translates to CASSPDRGNNSPLHF. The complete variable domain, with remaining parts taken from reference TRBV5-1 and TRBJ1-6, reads KAGVTQTPRYLIKTRGQQVTLSCSPISGHRSVSWYQQTPGQGLQFLFEYFSETQRNKGNFPGRFSGRQFSNSRSEMNVSTLELGDSALYLCASSPDRGNNSPLHFGNGTRLTVT.

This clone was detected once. The CDR3 region is CASSPRREGAEQFF. Written as DNA, the CDR3 is TGTGCCAGCAGCCCTCGACGTGAAGGGGCCGAGCAGTTCTTC. The chain links TRBV13 to TRBJ2-1, with D maybe TRBD1 (5 bases). With 5 bases removed from V and 10 bases from J, the gap between germline ends came to 18 bases. This CDR3 is built from 14 residues. The germline V gene has CDR1 PRHDT and CDR2 FYEKMQ (reference sequence).